The present TCR beta chain was sequenced within a study of control samples from healthy donors and cancer patients (dated by TCRdb to 2020 to 2021). Notes on this clone: Its antigen is currently not known. Qualities for individual bases were not recorded, and no much larger clone is one base off.

There are 10 amino acids in the CDR3, from cysteine to phenylalanine inclusive. Just the 30-base CDR3 DNA is kept, in frame starting at base 1. Cut back by 7 bases and 7 bases, the V and J ends lie 7 bases apart. The germline V gene supplies CDR1 MNHEY and CDR2 SVGAGI. Library preparation was by the immunoSEQ multiplex PCR assay. TCRdb obtained this table from immuneACCESS and retained in-frame rearrangements with V and J assigned. These tables miss some clones; where compared with another copy, unresolved V genes account for less than half of the shortfall, and the remainder is unexplained. The sample table contains fewer than 130,000 clones; only one count was recorded for roughly 90% of them. The ten largest clones capture around 3.9% of the sample.

This chain joins TRBV6-5 to TRBJ1-1; the D gene is unclear. This TCR was sampled from a woman aged 55-70 years with lung cancer. Material for sequencing was PBMCs. The DNA sequence follows: TGTGCCAGCATCGGGCTTGAAGCTTTCTTT. Translated, it reads CASIGLEAFF.